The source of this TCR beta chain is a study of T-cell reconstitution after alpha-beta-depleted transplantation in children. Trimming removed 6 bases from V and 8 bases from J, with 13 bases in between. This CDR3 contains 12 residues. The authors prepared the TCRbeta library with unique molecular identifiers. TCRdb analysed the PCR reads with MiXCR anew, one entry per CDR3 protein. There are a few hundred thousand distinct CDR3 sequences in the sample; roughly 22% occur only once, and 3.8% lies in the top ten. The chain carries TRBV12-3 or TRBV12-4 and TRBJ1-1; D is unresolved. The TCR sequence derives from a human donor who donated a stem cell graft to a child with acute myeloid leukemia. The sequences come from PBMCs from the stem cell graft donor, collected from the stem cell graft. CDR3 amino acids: CASSRRSSEAFF. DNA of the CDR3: TGTGCCAGCAGCCGGCGATCATCCGAAGCTTTCTTT.